This paragraph reports one TCR beta chain. Its antigen is unknown. No base quality information exists; no much larger clone differs at one position. In total, approximately 700 healthy bone marrow donors made up the cohort. At the time of sampling, every cohort member was nominally healthy, though immune exposures that went unrecorded were likely present. The donor was CMV seropositive and belonged to the group of 270 or so seropositive cohort members. Every donor gave a peripheral blood sample, and the peripheral blood mononuclear cells from that sample were used for TCR beta sequencing. The Qiagen DNeasy Blood Extraction Kit was used to extract genomic DNA from the blood cell samples. These data are taken from a study of cytomegalovirus exposure and HLA in healthy donors (TCRdb year 2017). General notes on the study: In an earlier analysis of approximately 640 of the donors, about 260 Gb of sequence data and 117 million unique TCR beta sequences from roughly 190 million T cells were reported. Roughly 300 gigabases of sequencing data and roughly 81 million unique TCR sequences made up an early release that covered 500 to 700 HLA-typed donors. The genetic ancestry cluster associated with self-reported Caucasian donors included 81% of the approximately 400 genotyped donors. The study aimed to test whether cataloging public T cell receptors could reveal signatures of past pathogen exposure. The study profiled the T cell repertoires of 500 to 800 subjects by immunosequencing and related them to cytomegalovirus serostatus. Besides the first cohort of around 670 subjects, a separate validation cohort made up of over a hundred different subjects was used. To predict cytomegalovirus infection status, the study combined high-throughput TCR immunosequencing, statistical association of individual TCRs with disease status, and machine learning. A later analysis re-analyzed previously published TCR beta repertoires from roughly 600 donors and added high-resolution HLA genotyping to study TCR occurrence patterns. In the later analysis, no new phenotypic data were used to find candidate immune exposures; instead, reliance was placed on TCR beta sequences and their occurrence across donors. An earlier analysis of approximately 640 of the donors applied high-throughput TCR beta sequencing to assess whether each TCR beta V gene segment acted as functional or pseudogenic. Donor age, sex, ethnicity and CMV serostatus were collected together with the repertoire data. A later genetic analysis used genome-wide SNP genotypes for about 65% of the 666 donors, treating that subset as a discovery cohort. Every repertoire in the discovery cohort had been generated on one and the same sequencing platform. HLA typing covered class I and class II loci at four-digit resolution. Typing coverage varied by locus: about 620-630 donors for A, B, C, DRB1 and DQB1; roughly 510 for DQA1; approximately 570 for DPA1; 400 to 480 for DPB1. Roughly 5 DR-DQ haplotypes were handled as single units for association and clustering, since linkage in the cohort was strong. Among about 410 genotyped donors of the cohort, an average of roughly 230,000 unique TCR beta nucleotide sequences was sequenced per donor, of which approximately 18% were non-productive. What the work shows at the level of the full study, not this receptor alone: Linkage disequilibrium might explain the correlated functional status among segregating V segments, but an unknown experimental factor could not be excluded. The cohort was sequenced for TCR beta chains only, and without alpha or paired-chain data the features that could be detected were limited. CMV serostatus was the only immune exposure information available for the cohort. A further reported finding was that TCR beta sequences accurately predicted the HLA-A and HLA-B alleles for most subjects in the first cohort. Compared with the approximately 670-donor mean, donors in an Asian-associated ancestry cluster had fewer N-insertions in productive TCRs, according to a later genetic analysis. When HLA alleles, especially DR and DQ, strongly co-occurred, attributing TCR associations to individual alleles was difficult. The authors suggested that the approach could potentially be generalized to other disease states and immunological phenotypes. A cluster of highly shared sequence variants was judged likely to represent a technical artifact of the sequencing pipeline. In a later analysis, most CMV-associated TCR beta chains were found to appear HLA-restricted, with HLA associations seemingly driven largely by CMV exposure. In vitro tests confirmed that a few of the cytomegalovirus-associated TCR beta chains recognize cytomegalovirus antigens. Compared with equally common non-associated chains, HLA-associated TCR beta chains in a later analysis were more clonally expanded and had lower generation probabilities. An earlier analysis of approximately 600 of the donors showed that most TCR beta V segments appeared in productive rearrangements either about 87% or about 30% of the time, which broadly matched IMGT annotations. In a later analysis, the rate of TCR association differed among HLA loci, with DRB1 alleles having the most associated TCRs and HLA-C alleles having the fewest. Roughly uniform sequencing depth across donors was assumed in presence/absence analyses, although this assumption may not hold. The 87-base-pair reads could not distinguish some IMGT-functional V segments, including TRBV6-2 and TRBV6-3, so those segments were excluded. Most TCR sequences were seen in very few donors, while some public TCRs were found in many individuals. A later analysis associated about 18,000 TCR beta sequences with specific HLA alleles at a false discovery rate of 0.05. Because some donors lacked HLA typing at each locus, the association tests relied only on the typed subset. Some 16 rarely observed V segments, including chromosome 9 orphons, were excluded from the earlier analysis of some 590 of the donors because counts were too low. A later genetic analysis associated a missense DCLRE1C variant with V-gene and J-gene trimming of TCR beta chains, and an independent cohort replicated the association. The classifier was reported to diagnose cytomegalovirus status with high specificity and sensitivity in both the original cohort and the validation cohort. The study listed approximately 160 TCR beta chains as associated with cytomegalovirus. In a later analysis, several top co-occurrence clusters were reported to appear linked to parvovirus B19, influenza, CMV and Epstein-Barr virus.

Trimming removed 4 bases from V and 5 bases from J; the gene matches leave 4 bases unexplained. The CDR3 runs 14 amino acids, cysteine and phenylalanine included. The retained sequence is limited to the CDR3, 42 bases, with the frame set at the first base. Sequences SGHRS (CDR1) and YFSETQ (CDR2) are obtained from the germline V gene. To prepare the library, the immunoSEQ multiplex PCR assay was applied. The multiplex PCR relied on a mix of 60 forward primers for TCR Vbeta segments and 13 reverse primers for TCR Jbeta segments. A multiplex PCR assay on genomic DNA amplified the CDR3 region of rearranged TCR beta genes. The Illumina HiSeq System was used to sequence the amplified TCR beta libraries as 87-base-pair reads. The study's own analysis went as follows. Across the 700 or so repertoires, a later analysis counted some 81 million unique TCR beta chains, about 10 million of which were shared by at least two donors. Raw reads were error-corrected and collapsed into unique sequences by a nearest-neighbor algorithm in which closely related sequences were merged to remove PCR and sequencing errors. V, D and J gene segments were assigned by aligning CDR3 sequences to IMGT reference sequences. For a sequence to be retained, a match of at least six nucleotides to both a V gene segment and a J gene segment was required. A rearrangement was called productive if the CDR3 had no stop codons and remained in frame with V and J, and every other rearrangement was called non-productive. CDR3 was defined according to IMGT convention as the region running from the second conserved V-encoded cysteine to the conserved J-encoded phenylalanine. Sequences without an unambiguous match to a single V gene segment were excluded from the earlier analysis of about 640 of the donors. An earlier analysis of 500 to 700 of the donors classified V segments as functional when productive rearrangements were above 56.7% and as segregating when the standard deviation between donors was above 5%. A statistical classification framework was developed to diagnose cytomegalovirus status using the catalog of TCR beta chain sequences. In a later analysis, TCR nucleotide sequences were compared against IMGT/GENE-DB human TR gene sequences so that V and J genes could be assigned. A later analysis assigned CDR3 sequences and most-parsimonious VDJ recombination scenarios with the TCRdist pipeline. A later analysis defined each TCR beta chain by its CDR3 amino acid sequence plus V-gene family, and excluded reads lacking a unique V-gene family. In a later analysis, around 600 highly shared, low-generation-probability nucleotide sequences were removed to address suspected cross-contamination and a sequencing artifact. A later analysis calculated a clonal expansion index for each public chain from normalized within-repertoire ranks of inferred template counts. In a later analysis, generation probabilities were computed using a VDJ recombination model fitted to out-of-frame rearrangements, and the results were checked against IGoR. Hypergeometric tests were used in a later analysis to score TCR-TCR, TCR-HLA and TCR-CMV co-occurrence, with a repertoire-size bias correction applied to the TCR pairs. A later analysis estimated false discovery rates by permuting HLA or CMV assignments 20 times. In a later analysis, co-occurring TCRs were grouped using DBSCAN, and TCRdist sequence similarity was added for clustering within HLA-allele-positive subsets. Repertoires with fewer than 30,000 or more than 120,000 public chains, plus five repertoires with anomalous nucleotide sharing, were excluded from co-occurrence clustering. TCRdb took this table from immuneACCESS and kept in-frame rearrangements with V and J called. Such tables lack part of the clones; where checked against another copy, unresolved V genes explain under half of the gap, and the rest is unexplained. V and J calls and clone size follow that table, whereas D and trimming were derived from the DNA. Counted in this sample were under 90,000 clones; approximately 74% of them appeared once. Clones ranked in the top ten supply about 9% of the sample.

This TCR came from a man between 40 and 49 years old in good health and CMV-seropositive. What was sequenced was PBMCs. The chain employs TRBV5-1 and TRBJ2-7, and 12 bases in between align with TRBD1. The DNA sequence is given as TGCGCCAGCAGCAGAGGGACAGGGGGCGACGAGCAGTACTTC. It specifies CASSRGTGGDEQYF.